The subject of this entry is one TCR beta chain. CDR3 length: 14 amino acids. The germline V gene has CDR1 MNHEY and CDR2 SMNVEV (reference sequence). V was pared by 3 bases and J by 0 bases, with 7 bases between. The protocol was immunoSEQ multiplex PCR, while the TCRdb copy is restricted to in-frame clones and leaves out a portion. The sample lists more than 250,000 clones, 90% seen once, with roughly 6.3% in the top ten. This sample stems from a study of blood T cell repertoires in COVID-19. Followed longitudinally, the Seattle patients had been enrolled during active infection. The sequenced sample consisted of peripheral blood. The TCR originated in a woman aged 45-59 years with COVID-19, enrolled during active disease. The chain carries TRBV27 and TRBJ2-3; no reliable D call. CDR3 sequence: CASSFGLSTDTQYF. The CDR3 DNA sequence: TGTGCCAGCAGTTTTGGGCTTAGCACAGATACGCAGTATTTT.